The clone carrying this TCR beta chain was picked up a small number of times. The table came from immunoSEQ multiplex PCR; TCRdb's copy has only in-frame clones and leaves some out. The sample comprises roughly 200,000 clones, around 85% of which are singletons, and roughly 20% rests with the top ten. CDR3 length equals 14 residues. Trimming cost V 3 bases and J 9 bases; bases outside gene matches: 8. Germline CDR1 LGHNA, CDR2 YSLEER. The sample belongs to a study of blood T cell repertoires in COVID-19. About the research overall: The United States, Italy and Spain supplied acute and convalescent COVID-19 samples. Nucleic acid was either cDNA or gDNA, and it came from T cells, B-cell-depleted T cells, or PBMCs.

One Seattle source followed patients from active infection through their disease course. V gene TRBV4-3 combines with J gene TRBJ2-1; TRBD2 matches 7 bases. This clonotype was obtained from an older person with COVID-19, enrolled during active disease. What was sequenced was peripheral blood. CDR3 protein: CASSQAAGLREQFF. The CDR3 DNA sequence: TGCGCCAGCAGCCAGGCAGCGGGATTGCGTGAGCAGTTCTTC.